A single sample is the source of the 21 T cell receptor beta chains below, sequenced in a study of T-cell memory formation after mild COVID-19 (dated by TCRdb to the early 2020s). Receptors were amplified or captured by 5' RACE. TCRdb records Illumina NovaSeq 6000 as the sequencer. TCRdb applied fastp at Q25 and MiXCR to the public reads, then kept only in-frame beta chains. Here each entry gathers all rows of one CDR3 protein and keeps the most common genes and DNA. Recorded for this sample are approximately 400,000 distinct CDR3 sequences; more than 15% of them occurred a single time. The leading ten clones occupy roughly 21% of the sample. The sample consisted of PBMCs or a T cell subset sorted from them (not recorded which). These receptors originate from a man aged 18 to 29 who had mild COVID-19 (a few samples of this study predate the infection). The sample titles of this study are shuffled in the database, so cell type and time point are left out; the donor was told from shared clones.

The chain couples TRBV12-3 or TRBV12-4 to TRBJ2-6, with D unclear. Trimming took off 5 bases at V and 4 bases at J, with 9 bases between the two ends. The CDR3 has 14 residues. CDR3 residues: CASSPNGGANVLTF. In DNA, the CDR3 is TGTGCCAGCAGTCCTAATGGCGGGGCCAACGTCCTGACTTTC.

This rearrangement joins TRBV6-1 to TRBJ1-1; the D gene is possibly TRBD1 (6 bases). The germline V gene encodes CDR1 MNHNS and CDR2 SASEGT. V was shortened by 2 bases and J by 3 bases, with 7 bases between the two germline ends. This CDR3 is 13 amino acids long. The DNA of the CDR3 is TGTGCCAGCAGTGAACACAGGGACACTGAAGCTTTCTTT. Translating gives CASSEHRDTEAFF.

This clonotype has more than one count but fewer than ten. This rearrangement joins TRBV12-3 or TRBV12-4 to TRBJ2-1; TRBD2 matches at 7 bases. CDR3 size: 15 residues. The V and J ends lost 8 bases and 3 bases, in that order; junction bases with no gene match: 10. The CDR3 is CASGERGVNYNEQFF. The CDR3 nucleotides are TGTGCCAGCGGCGAACGGGGGGTTAACTACAATGAGCAGTTCTTC.

The chain carries TRBV4-3 and TRBJ1-2, with 11 bases aligning to TRBD1. Looked up from germline, CDR1 is LGHNA and CDR2 is YSLEER. The CDR3 spans 14 residues. Unmatched junction bases numbered 2, after V lost 4 bases and J lost 4 bases. The CDR3 spells CASSRGTGGYGYTF. Written as DNA, the CDR3 is TGCGCCAGCAGCCGCGGGACAGGGGGCTATGGCTACACCTTC.

The genes are TRBV27 and TRBJ2-7; D might be TRBD1 (5 bases). The ends were cut back, 6 bases at V and 2 bases at J, with 14 bases in the middle. CDR1 and CDR2 (germline): MNHEY, SMNVEV (reference sequence). This CDR3 spans 14 amino acids. The CDR3 spells CASRPTLTAYEQYF. The CDR3, as DNA: TGTGCCAGCAGGCCGACACTGACAGCCTACGAGCAGTACTTC.

The chain links TRBV6-5 to TRBJ1-2; perhaps TRBD1 as D (6 bases). The V and J ends lost 2 bases and 5 bases respectively, with 15 bases between them. There are 15 residues in the CDR3. Per the germline V gene, CDR1 is MNHEY and CDR2 is SVGAGI. DNA for the CDR3: TGTGCCAGCAGTTACACGGGACAACTGCGTTATGGCTACACCTTC. Translation gives CASSYTGQLRYGYTF.

The table lists this clonotype with a count of one. The V call is TRBV7-9, the J call TRBJ2-5; TRBD2 might be the D (6 bases). The CDR3 contains 15 residues. The V end was cut by 1 base, the J end by 5 bases, with 14 bases between. The V gene's germline CDR1 is SEHNR and CDR2 FQNEAQ (reference sequence). CDR3 loop: CASSLGPGLGETQYF. The CDR3, as DNA: TGTGCCAGCAGCTTAGGACCGGGACTGGGGGAGACCCAGTACTTC.

This clonotype was detected a few times. J is TRBJ1-5 and V is TRBV20-1; 9 positions match TRBD1. The V gene end was trimmed by 1 base and the J gene end by 5 bases; junction bases not matched to a gene: 3. The germline CDR1 and CDR2 sequences are DFQATT and SNEGSKA (reference sequence). This CDR3 comprises 14 residues. The CDR3 spells CSARGWTGDQPQHF. CDR3 nucleotide sequence: TGCAGTGCTAGAGGTTGGACAGGGGATCAGCCCCAGCATTTT.

This clonotype was observed many times. CDR3 residues: CASSQEGGPYSPLHF. The DNA of the CDR3 is TGTGCCAGCAGCCAAGAAGGTGGCCCTTATTCACCCCTCCACTTT. The chain joins TRBV4-2 to TRBJ1-6; D gene uncertain. The CDR3 spans 15 residues. V lost 0 bases and J 8 bases, leaving 11 bases between the germline ends. CDR1 is LGHNA, CDR2 YNFKEQ, per germline.

This clonotype was counted once. The chain has TRBV11-2 and TRBJ2-5, with 9 positions matching TRBD1. V gave up 4 bases and J gave up 1 base; unmatched junction bases: 7. This CDR3 is built from 16 residues. The germline gives CDR1 SGHAT, CDR2 FQNNGV. The chain's CDR3 is CASSSPGTGTQETQYF. The DNA for the CDR3 is TGTGCCAGCAGCTCCCCCGGGACAGGGACCCAAGAGACCCAGTACTTC.

The rearrangement joins TRBV6-4 to TRBJ2-3; no reliable D call. The CDR3 runs 15 residues. The germline V gene has CDR1 MRHNA and CDR2 SNTAGT. V shed 4 bases and J shed 2 bases, with 13 bases lying between them. The CDR3 here is CASSATTWVTDTQYF. The DNA of the CDR3 is TGTGCCAGCAGTGCAACCACGTGGGTCACAGATACGCAGTATTTT.

In its sample, this clonotype was seen once. CDR3 bases: TGTGCTACAGGGGCTAACTATGGCTACACCTTC. Translation: CATGANYGYTF. The V call is TRBV18, the J call TRBJ1-2; 7 bases map to TRBD1. The germline V gene encodes CDR1 KGHSH and CDR2 LQKENI. The CDR3 spans 11 residues.

The rearrangement joins TRBV19 to TRBJ1-1; the D is unclear. Trimming removed 10 bases at V and 1 base at J, with 10 bases between. This CDR3 contains 12 residues. Germline CDR1 reads LNHDA; CDR2 reads SQIVND (reference sequence). CDR3 sequence: CATIGANTEAFF. As DNA, the CDR3 is TGTGCCACCATAGGAGCGAACACTGAAGCTTTCTTT.

This clonotype has a count of ten or more. J is TRBJ2-3 and V is TRBV5-4; 7 nucleotides agree with TRBD2. The germline V gene encodes CDR1 SGHNT and CDR2 YYREEE (reference sequence). V lost 1 base to trimming and J lost 5 bases; unmatched junction nucleotides: 7. This CDR3 is 15 amino acids long. The CDR3 region has the DNA TGTGCCAGCAGCTTGTACTCCGGGAGGAGAGATACGCAGTATTTT. This translates into CASSLYSGRRDTQYF. The variable domain in full, completed from reference TRBV5-4 and TRBJ2-3, reads ETGVTQSPTHLIKTRGQQVTLRCSSQSGHNTVSWYQQALGQGPQFIFQYYREEENGRGNFPPRFSGLQFPNYSSELNVNALELDDSALYLCASSLYSGRRDTQYFGPGTRLTVL.

This clonotype turned up a few times. The V gene is TRBV7-8, the J gene TRBJ2-7, with 7 bases aligning to TRBD1. The V and J ends lost 6 bases and 0 bases, in that order; junction bases with no gene match: 11. From germline, CDR1 is SGHVS and CDR2 FQNEAQ. The CDR3 spans 16 residues. The CDR3 reads CASSKTRDRRSYEQYF. As DNA, the CDR3 is TGTGCCAGCAGTAAAACCCGGGACAGACGCTCCTACGAGCAGTACTTC.

To note about this clonotype: A much larger clone is a single base away; this may be a read error. This chain joins TRBV5-1 and TRBJ2-1, with TRBD2 as a possible D gene (7 bases). The CDR3 loop spans 15 amino acids. Germline V gene sequence: CDR1 SGHRS, CDR2 YFSETQ. Between the trimmed V and J ends, which lost 2 bases and 12 bases, there was a span of 21 bases. The CDR3 nucleotides are TGCGCCAGCAGCTTCGGACAGACTAGCCCTGATAGGCAGTTCTTC. Translation: CASSFGQTSPDRQFF.

This clonotype was counted many times. The rearrangement joins TRBV20-1 to TRBJ2-3, with D possibly being TRBD1 (5 bases). CDR1 is DFQATT and CDR2 is SNEGSKA in the germline V gene (reference sequence). The V end lost 0 bases, the J end lost 0 bases, and 19 bases lay between the germline ends. The CDR3 totals 18 residues. CDR3 in amino acids: CSARDLAGHGTSTDTQYF. For the CDR3, the DNA is TGCAGTGCTAGAGATCTCGCAGGACACGGAACTAGCACAGATACGCAGTATTTT.

The chain is built from TRBV15 and TRBJ1-2; weak D call: TRBD1 (5 bases). Germline V CDR1 and CDR2: LNHNV, YYDKDF (reference sequence). This CDR3 is 18 amino acids long. Trimming took off 1 base at V and 4 bases at J, with 22 bases between the two ends. CDR3 protein: CATSRVRGPPVPFYGYTF. In DNA, the CDR3 is TGTGCCACCAGCAGAGTAAGGGGACCACCGGTCCCATTCTATGGCTACACCTTC.

This chain joins TRBV7-2 and TRBJ2-7, with a possible D match to TRBD2 (7 bases). Germline values: CDR1 SGHTA, CDR2 FQGNSA. V shed 5 bases and J shed 10 bases, with 12 bases lying between them. There are 11 residues in the CDR3. This chain's CDR3 is CASSVGGPQYF. DNA of the CDR3: TGTGCCAGCAGCGTCGGGGGGCCTCAGTACTTC.

The rearrangement uses TRBV12-3 or TRBV12-4 and TRBJ1-1; D is perhaps TRBD1 (5 bases). Trimming pared 6 bases from V and 3 bases from J, leaving 11 bases between. CDR3 length equals 13 residues. The CDR3 sequence: CASRSRVYTEAFF. The CDR3 DNA reads as TGTGCCAGCAGATCCAGGGTATACACTGAAGCTTTCTTT.

The chain recombines TRBV9 with TRBJ2-7; 8 positions agree with TRBD1. Trimming removed 0 bases from V and 4 bases from J; junction bases left unmatched: 3. CDR1 SGDLS and CDR2 YYNGEE come from the germline V gene. This CDR3 spans 14 amino acids. The CDR3: CASSVGTGRYEQYF. The CDR3, as DNA: TGTGCCAGCAGCGTAGGGACAGGGAGGTACGAGCAGTACTTC.